This is a list of T cell receptor beta chains from one sample in a study of tumor-infiltrating lymphocytes in oesophageal squamous cell carcinoma. TCRdb redid the calling of the PCR reads with MiXCR, one entry per CDR3 protein. The sample comprises approximately 19,000 distinct CDR3 sequences, around half of which are singletons, and 23% rests with the top ten. Sequenced input: esophageal tumor tissue. Source of these receptors: a male donor with esophageal squamous cell carcinoma. Each CDR3 is given without its conserved first and last residue. Fields, in order: J gene, V gene, CDR3 protein.

TRBJ1-5 | TRBV7-6 | ASRYGQGYTGELH
TRBJ2-5 | TRBV27 | ASSPNGGVPETQY
TRBJ2-3 | TRBV7-8 | ASSLGASGSPDTQY
- | TRBV7-3 | ASSFRQGARGYT
TRBJ1-4 | TRBV2 | ASSLYRATNEKLF
TRBJ2-1 | TRBV11-3 | ASSQEGNEQF
TRBJ2-7 | TRBV2 | ASSGSGYEQY
TRBJ1-1 | TRBV6-1 | ASTESWVLMNTEAF
TRBJ2-5 | TRBV6-6 | ASSYGTSRKETQY
TRBJ2-1 | TRBV6-6 | ASSYSPDNEQF
TRBJ2-3 | TRBV7-6 | ASSLLLAGNTDTQY
TRBJ2-1 | TRBV29-1 | SVPPDSSYNEQF
TRBJ2-2 | TRBV7-6 | ASSKRNPGELF
- | TRBV7-9 | ASSLALAGESYDEQY
- | TRBV19 | ASSPTGLETQY
TRBJ1-3 | TRBV7-8 | ASSLNRDRGNTIY
TRBJ2-7 | TRBV6-6 | ASSYTDGSPYEQY
TRBJ2-3 | TRBV28 | ASTAGTGRTDTQY
- | TRBV7-8 | ASSLGGMWYEQY
TRBJ2-5 | TRBV11-3 | ASSGRGGETQY
TRBJ1-2 | TRBV11-2 | ASSLGGHPSAGYT
TRBJ2-3 | TRBV7-9 | ASSFFAGSTDTQY
- | TRBV20-1 | SARDVNGRPTYEQY
TRBJ2-1 | TRBV11-2 | ASSLEGGLATYNEQF
TRBJ1-5 | TRBV20-1 | SARDEQGAQPQH
TRBJ1-6 | TRBV11-1 | ASSSGQAYNSPLH
TRBJ2-1 | TRBV6-6 | ASSYSMSGVEEQF
TRBJ1-1 | TRBV28 | ASSYGRAF
TRBJ2-3 | TRBV4-1 | ASSQDLRTSGSLSTDTQY
- | TRBV12-3/TRBV12-4 | ASSTGPLNTEAF
- | TRBV10-1 | ASSDRAGGANEQF
TRBJ2-1 | TRBV7-9 | ASSSATTVHNEQF
- | TRBV7-9 | ASSFNGGGRETQY
- | TRBV6-6 | ASSYSLVGGYEQY
TRBJ2-5 | TRBV11-1 | ASSLGIVGETQY
- | TRBV7-4 | ASSLEDSPYEQY
- | TRBV7-8 | ASSPGLNNEQF
TRBJ2-1 | TRBV7-6 | ASSLVHSGGYNEQF
TRBJ1-1 | TRBV5-1 | ASSSGVNTEAF
- | TRBV7-2 | ASSPRDRVREQY
TRBJ2-3 | TRBV7-8 | ASSSKTPLVGGSTDTQY
TRBJ1-6 | TRBV28 | ASIRGGGENSPLH
- | TRBV7-6 | ASSLSHSNEQF
TRBJ2-7 | TRBV6-8 | ASSFATGVNYEQY
TRBJ2-7 | TRBV5-1 | ASSPRGYEQY
TRBJ2-7 | TRBV27 | ASSLRTGGYEQY